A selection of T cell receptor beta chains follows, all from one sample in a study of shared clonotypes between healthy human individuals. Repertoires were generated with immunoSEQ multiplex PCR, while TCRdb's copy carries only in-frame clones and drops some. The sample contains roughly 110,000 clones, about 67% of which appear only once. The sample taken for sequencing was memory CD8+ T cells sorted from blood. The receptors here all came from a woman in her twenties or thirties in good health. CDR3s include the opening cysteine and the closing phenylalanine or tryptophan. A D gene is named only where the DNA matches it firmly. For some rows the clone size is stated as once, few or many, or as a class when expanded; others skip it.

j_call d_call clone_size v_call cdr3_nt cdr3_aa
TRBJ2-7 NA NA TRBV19 TGTGCCAGTAGTATGACGGGACCGACGGGCGAGCAGTACTTC CASSMTGPTGEQYF
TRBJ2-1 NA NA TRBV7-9 TGTGCCAGCAGCTACGGCACCAATGAGCAGTTCTTC CASSYGTNEQFF
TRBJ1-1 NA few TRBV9 TGTGCCAGCAGCGTAGGGGTTCTTGGACCTGAAGCTTTCTTT CASSVGVLGPEAFF
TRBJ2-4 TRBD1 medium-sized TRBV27 TGTGCCAGCAGTCCCGGGACAGGGTCCAACATTCAGTACTTC CASSPGTGSNIQYF
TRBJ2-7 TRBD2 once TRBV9 TGTGCCAGCAGCTTGGGAGGGGACTACGAGCAGTACTTC CASSLGGDYEQYF
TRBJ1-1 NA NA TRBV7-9 TGTGCCAGCAGCTTATTTCCGGGGAACACTGAAGCTTTCTTT CASSLFPGNTEAFF
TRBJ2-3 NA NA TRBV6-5 TGTGCCAGCAGTTACTTGTGGGACTCAGATACGCAGTATTTT CASSYLWDSDTQYF
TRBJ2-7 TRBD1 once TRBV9 TGTGCCAGCAGCTTCGGACAGGGGAACGAGCAGTACTTC CASSFGQGNEQYF
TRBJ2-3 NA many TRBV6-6 TGTGCCAGCAAGGGGGCAGATACGCAGTATTTT CASKGADTQYF
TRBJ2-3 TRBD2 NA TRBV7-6 TGTGCCAGCAGCTTATTTTCTAGCGGGAGTTGGGCAGATACGCAGTATTTT CASSLFSSGSWADTQYF
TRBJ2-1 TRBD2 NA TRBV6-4 TGTGCCAGCAGCTCCGGGACTAGCGGGGGGGATGAGCAGTTCTTC CASSSGTSGGDEQFF
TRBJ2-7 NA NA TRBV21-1 TGTGCCAGCAGCCAAGTGGCGGGAGGCTACGAGCAGTACTTC CASSQVAGGYEQYF
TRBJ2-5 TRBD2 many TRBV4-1 TGCGCCAGCAGCCAAGTAAGCGGGAGTGAAAAGACCCAGTACTTC CASSQVSGSEKTQYF
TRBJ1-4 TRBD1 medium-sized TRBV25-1 TGTGCCAGCAGCCCGGGACAGGGAAGGGAAAAACTGTTTTTT CASSPGQGREKLFF
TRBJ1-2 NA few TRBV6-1 TGTGCCAGCAGTGAAGGTGCGGGGGAAGGGGGTGGCTACACCTTC CASSEGAGEGGGYTF
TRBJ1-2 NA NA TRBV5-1 TGCGCCAGCAGCTGGAGGTGGATTGGAGATTATGGCTACACCTTC CASSWRWIGDYGYTF
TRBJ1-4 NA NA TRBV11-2 TGTGCCAGCAGCTTATTAGGTGAAAAACTGTTTTTT CASSLLGEKLFF
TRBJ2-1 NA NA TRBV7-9 TGTGCCAGCAGCCCCCTTCGGGGAAGTAAATACAATGAGCAGTTCTTC CASSPLRGSKYNEQFF
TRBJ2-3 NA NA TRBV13 TGTGCCAGCAGCTCCGGGGGTGGGGGCACAGATACGCAGTATTTT CASSSGGGGTDTQYF
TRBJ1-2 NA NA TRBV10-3 TGTGCCATCCCCGGGGGGGAAGGCTACACCTTC CAIPGGEGYTF
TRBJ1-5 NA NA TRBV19 TGTGCCAGTAGTATTGTAGCTAAGGGCAATCAGCCCCAGCATTTT CASSIVAKGNQPQHF
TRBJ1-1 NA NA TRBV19 TGTGCCAGTAGTATAGTTCCGGTGATCCTGATGAACACTGAAGCTTTCTTT CASSIVPVILMNTEAFF
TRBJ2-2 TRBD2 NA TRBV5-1 TGCGCCAGCAGCTTGGCCGGGGGACTAAGGGCCACCGGGGAGCTGTTTTTT CASSLAGGLRATGELFF
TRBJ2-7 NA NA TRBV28 TGTGCCAGCAGCCTCGGGGGAGCCAGGGGATACGAGCAGTACTTC CASSLGGARGYEQYF
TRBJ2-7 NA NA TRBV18 TGTGCCAGCTCACCGATCATTTCCGGTGGGACCTACGAGCAGTACTTC CASSPIISGGTYEQYF
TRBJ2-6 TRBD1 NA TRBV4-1 TGCGCCAGCAGCCAACGATCCAATTGGGACAGCGGAACTATCTCTGGGGCCAACGTCCTGACTTTC CASSQRSNWDSGTISGANVLTF
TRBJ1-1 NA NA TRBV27 TGTGCCAGCAGTTTATTGGCAGGCACGAACACTGAAGCTTTCTTT CASSLLAGTNTEAFF
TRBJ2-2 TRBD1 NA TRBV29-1 TGCAGCGAGGAGGTGGACAGGGGGGAATTTAACCCCAACACCGGGGAGCTGTTTTTT CSEEVDRGEFNPNTGELFF
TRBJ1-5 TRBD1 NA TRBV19 TGTGCCAGTAGTATCGGGCAGGGGGGACAGCCCCAGCATTTT CASSIGQGGQPQHF
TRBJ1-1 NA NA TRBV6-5 TGTGCCAGCACCCCCGACGGAGAGAACACTGAAGCTTTCTTT CASTPDGENTEAFF
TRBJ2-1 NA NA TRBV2 TGTGCCAGCAGAGCATACAATGAGCAGTTCTTC CASRAYNEQFF
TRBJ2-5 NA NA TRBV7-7 TGTGCCAGCAGCTTAGATCGGATCTCGGAGACCCAGTACTTC CASSLDRISETQYF
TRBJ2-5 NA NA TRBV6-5 TGTGCCAGCAGTTTTCTCGAAGGACCGGTACGGGGCCAGTACTTC CASSFLEGPVRGQYF
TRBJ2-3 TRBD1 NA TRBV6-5 TGTGCCAGCAAGGTCGGGCAGGGGGATGCAGATACGCAGTATTTT CASKVGQGDADTQYF
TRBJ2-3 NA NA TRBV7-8 TGTGCCAGCAGCTTAGTAAGGGGCCCAGATACGCAGTATTTT CASSLVRGPDTQYF
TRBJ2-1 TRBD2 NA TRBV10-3 TGTGCCGCCCTGCGGGAGTCAAACAATGAGCAGTTCTTC CAALRESNNEQFF
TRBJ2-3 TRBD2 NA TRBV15 TGTGCCACCAGCAGAGCCGGACTAGCGGGAGCGGATACGCAGTATTTT CATSRAGLAGADTQYF
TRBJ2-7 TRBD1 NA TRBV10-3 TGTGCCATCAGTGAGAGGGACAGACTTTTGTCAGGCGAGCAGTACTTC CAISERDRLLSGEQYF
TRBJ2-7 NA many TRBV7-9 TGTGCCAGCAGCTCCCCCGGAGGGCTCGGCGAGCAGTACTTC CASSSPGGLGEQYF
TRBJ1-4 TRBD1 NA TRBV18 TGTGCCAGCTCACCCGGGACAGGAGATGAAAAACTGTTTTTT CASSPGTGDEKLFF
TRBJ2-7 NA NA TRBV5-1 TGCGCCAGCAGCTTAAACTCCGGGACACCAGCTTACGAGCAGTACTTC CASSLNSGTPAYEQYF
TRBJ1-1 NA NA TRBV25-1 TGTGCCAGCAGTTATATGAACACTGAAGCTTTCTTT CASSYMNTEAFF
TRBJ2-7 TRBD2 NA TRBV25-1 TGTGCCAGCAGTGAACACTCCGGGACTAAGGTCAACGAGCAGTACTTC CASSEHSGTKVNEQYF
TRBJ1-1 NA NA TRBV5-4 TGTGCCAGCAGCCGCGACAGTTTGAACACTGAAGCTTTCTTT CASSRDSLNTEAFF
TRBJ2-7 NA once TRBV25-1 TGTGCCAGCAGTGAATCGGGAGTCTCCTACGAGCAGTACTTC CASSESGVSYEQYF
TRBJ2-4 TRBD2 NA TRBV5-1 TGCGCCAGCAGCTTGGGCTTTTGGCGGGAGGGCAAGGATAACATTCAGTACTTC CASSLGFWREGKDNIQYF
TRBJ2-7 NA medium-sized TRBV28 TGTGCCAGCAGCACAGGGAGAAGGTCTGTCTACGAGCAGTACTTC CASSTGRRSVYEQYF
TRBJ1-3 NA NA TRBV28 TGTGCCAGCAGGAGTCCCCCGAGGCGGGGACCTGGAAACACCATATATTTT CASRSPPRRGPGNTIYF
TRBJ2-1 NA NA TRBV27 TGTGCCAGCAGTTTAGGGACCCACAATGAGCAGTTCTTC CASSLGTHNEQFF